Listed below are T cell receptor beta chains from one sample, sequenced in a study of post-analysis software for immune sequencing data. One entry per CDR3 protein results from TCRdb running MiXCR on the PCR reads. The sample has about 540,000 distinct CDR3 sequences; 30% to 40% are singletons. The sequenced material came from blood. The source of these receptors is a girl aged 2-17 years with multiple sclerosis. Each CDR3 is given without its conserved first and last residue. Fields, in order: V gene, J gene, CDR3 protein.

>TRBV20-1|TRBJ2-5
SARLAGQETQY
>TRBV5-1|TRBJ1-2
ASSLTGADGYT
>TRBV4-1|TRBJ2-5
ASSRGDSYQETQY
>TRBV18|TRBJ2-5
ASSTYWQGLETQY
>TRBV5-1|TRBJ1-1
ASSLVPRGRNTEAF
>TRBV7-2|TRBJ1-3
ASSLEGLISGNTIY
>TRBV7-2|TRBJ1-2
ASRPRTGGVGYT
>TRBV7-2|TRBJ2-4
ASSPERGSVYIQY
>TRBV4-1|TRBJ2-3
ASSQELADTDTQY
>TRBV2|TRBJ2-2
ASSDRDRGITGELF
>TRBV20-1|TRBJ2-7
SARDRVSGYEQY
>TRBV18|TRBJ1-4
ASSPRATNEKLF
>TRBV5-1|TRBJ2-7
ASSLAAITYEQY
>TRBV6-1|TRBJ2-1
ASLKGAGAHSYNEQF
>TRBV20-1|TRBJ2-5
SAGHTGTPQETQY
>TRBV25-1|TRBJ2-5
ASSEYARRTQY
>TRBV5-1|TRBJ2-1
ASGGLRGGEQF
>TRBV6-2/TRBV6-3|TRBJ2-7
ASSYAGISYEQY
>TRBV4-2|TRBJ1-1
ASSQDMVPGPDTEAF
>TRBV6-1|TRBJ2-2
ASSGWTGPLPGELF
>TRBV11-2|TRBJ1-2
ASSPYANSYGYT
>TRBV5-1|TRBJ2-3
ASSLGTGLDTQY
>TRBV6-1|TRBJ2-1
ASSPTGKMVHEQF
>TRBV5-5|TRBJ1-1
ASIERGPKNTEAF
>TRBV20-1|TRBJ1-2
SAKNPGQGAYGYT
>TRBV6-6|TRBJ1-4
ASSHGEKLF
>TRBV5-1|TRBJ1-2
ASSCADRGDGYT
>TRBV14|TRBJ1-2
ASSQEGTQNYGYT